The rows below give T cell receptor beta chains drawn from one sample of a study of identical twins. Each CDR3 protein gets one entry after TCRdb re-called the 5' RACE reads with MiXCR. The sample includes nearly 900,000 distinct CDR3 sequences, roughly 12% of them seen just once. These data are also associated with another study on yellow fever vaccine responses in identical twins.

The sample consisted of PBMCs. Receptors originate from a woman under 30 in good health. CDR3s include the opening cysteine and the closing phenylalanine or tryptophan. The order of the fields is CDR3 protein, CDR3 DNA, clone size, V gene, D gene, J gene. D genes are given only for firm matches. Not every row has a clone size; where given, it reads once, few, many or a size class.

CASSRRGLAGGSGETQYF	TGTGCCAGCAGCAGGAGAGGACTAGCGGGAGGATCAGGGGAGACCCAGTACTTC	few	TRBV5-6	TRBD2	TRBJ2-5
CASSQASGKVRETQYF	TGCGCCAGCAGCCAAGCTAGCGGGAAGGTTCGAGAGACCCAGTACTTC	NA	TRBV4-1	TRBD2	TRBJ2-5
CASSPAGELGGNTIYF	TGTGCCAGCAGCCCTGCAGGGGAGCTGGGGGGAAACACCATATATTTT	NA	TRBV7-9	NA	TRBJ1-3
CASSYQGGTYNEQFF	TGCGCCAGCAGCTACCAGGGCGGCACCTACAATGAGCAGTTCTTC	few	TRBV5-1	NA	TRBJ2-1
CATSRDAPRLPLRSTDTQYF	TGTGCCACCAGCAGAGATGCCCCTCGCCTACCACTACGGAGCACAGATACGCAGTATTTT	NA	TRBV15	NA	TRBJ2-3
CSALVGIHSTDTQYF	TGCAGCGCCCTTGTGGGGATTCATAGCACAGATACGCAGTATTTT	few	TRBV29-1	NA	TRBJ2-3
CSLSGRNNEQFF	TGCAGCCTATCCGGGAGAAACAATGAGCAGTTCTTC	NA	TRBV29-1	NA	TRBJ2-1
CASSQALTGTHSGNTIYF	TGTGCCAGCAGCCAAGCCTTGACAGGGACTCACTCTGGAAACACCATATATTTT	many	TRBV3-1	TRBD1	TRBJ1-3
CASSLGAYMNQPQHF	TGTGCCAGCAGCTTGGGGGCCTACATGAACCAGCCCCAGCATTTT	NA	TRBV5-5	NA	TRBJ1-5
CATSDPWREGRDGELFF	TGTGCCACCAGTGACCCCTGGCGGGAGGGCCGGGACGGGGAGCTGTTTTTT	few	TRBV24-1	TRBD2	TRBJ2-2
CASSQGLGGAEQYF	TGTGCCAGCAGCCAAGGACTAGGGGGGGCCGAGCAGTACTTC	NA	TRBV14	NA	TRBJ2-7
CASSPRDWTDMRFTSSYNEQFF	TGTGCCAGCAGCCCTCGGGACTGGACGGATATGCGCTTTACGAGCTCCTACAATGAGCAGTTCTTC	few	TRBV14	NA	TRBJ2-1
CASSRGLAGANTGELFF	TGTGCCAGCAGCCGCGGACTAGCGGGAGCCAACACCGGGGAGCTGTTTTTT	few	TRBV4-2	TRBD2	TRBJ2-2
CATSDHTTGGETQYF	TGTGCCACCAGTGACCATACGACAGGGGGAGAGACCCAGTACTTC	NA	TRBV24-1	TRBD1	TRBJ2-5
CATNSGYNEQFF	TGTGCCACCAACTCAGGGTACAATGAGCAGTTCTTC	few	TRBV24-1	NA	TRBJ2-1
CASSHREPYNEQFF	TGTGCCAGCAGCCACCGGGAGCCCTACAATGAGCAGTTCTTC	NA	TRBV7-9	NA	TRBJ2-1
CASSSSSGRNNEQFF	TGTGCCAGCAGCAGCTCCAGCGGGAGAAACAATGAGCAGTTCTTC	many	TRBV11-2	TRBD2	TRBJ2-1
CASSLASGSYTGEPFF	TGTGCCAGCAGCTTGGCTAGCGGGAGTTACACCGGGGAGCCGTTTTTT	NA	TRBV7-3	TRBD2	TRBJ2-2
CASSSSRGASGNNEQFF	TGTGCCAGCAGCTCCAGTCGGGGTGCCTCGGGAAACAATGAGCAGTTCTTC	few	TRBV3-1	NA	TRBJ2-1
CASAGTPGHEQYF	TGTGCCAGCGCCGGGACCCCCGGTCACGAGCAGTACTTC	few	TRBV2	NA	TRBJ2-7
CASSLRYGNTEAFF	TGCGCCAGCAGCTTGAGGTACGGAAACACTGAAGCTTTCTTT	many	TRBV5-1	NA	TRBJ1-1
CASSLIPNYGGELFF	TGTGCCAGCAGCCTGATCCCAAACTATGGCGGGGAGCTGTTTTTT	NA	TRBV7-2	NA	TRBJ2-2
CASSARPGELFF	TGTGCCAGCAGCGCGAGGCCCGGGGAGCTGTTTTTT	many	TRBV9	NA	TRBJ2-2
CASSLDSDPGNQPQHF	TGTGCCAGCAGCTTAGACTCTGACCCTGGCAATCAGCCCCAGCATTTT	few	TRBV7-2	NA	TRBJ1-5
CASSFSAKDSLNTEAFF	TGTGCCAGCAGCTTTTCGGCCAAGGACAGCTTGAACACTGAAGCTTTCTTT	few	TRBV5-5	NA	TRBJ1-1
CATSGRSSYNEQFF	TGTGCCACCAGTGGCAGAAGCTCCTACAATGAGCAGTTCTTC	NA	TRBV24-1	NA	TRBJ2-1
CASSFGVADTQYF	TGTGCCAGCAGTTTTGGGGTGGCAGATACGCAGTATTTT	many	TRBV28	NA	TRBJ2-3
CASSPSGSGIGGTPNIQYF	TGCGCCAGCAGCCCATCAGGGTCGGGGATCGGCGGGACACCAAACATTCAGTACTTC	few	TRBV4-1	NA	TRBJ2-4
CASSRLAGGLVGELFF	TGTGCCAGCAGCCGACTAGCGGGGGGTCTAGTCGGGGAGCTGTTTTTT	NA	TRBV3-1	TRBD2	TRBJ2-2
CASSLMVLNTEAFF	TGTGCCAGCAGCTTAATGGTGCTCAACACTGAAGCTTTCTTT	many	TRBV7-2	NA	TRBJ1-1
CASTTGGGTQYF	TGTGCCAGCACGACCGGCGGAGGTACGCAGTATTTT	few	TRBV12-3/TRBV12-4	NA	TRBJ2-3